The 10 T cell receptor beta chains below all came from one sample that was sequenced in a study of T cells in Graves' hyperthyroidism and ophthalmopathy. From RNA transcripts, TCR beta CDR3 regions were amplified. When the TCR CDR3 underwent first-round RT-PCR, the HTBI primer set was used. One entry per CDR3 protein results from TCRdb running MiXCR on the multiplex PCR reads. The sample lists about 150,000 distinct CDR3 sequences, around 20% occurring once. Sequencing used blood. These receptors originate from a woman between 50 and 59 years old with Graves' hyperthyroidism that later progressed to Graves' ophthalmopathy.

Many counts were recorded for this clonotype. The chain couples TRBV18 to TRBJ1-4; 7 bases are shared with TRBD1. This CDR3 has 15 amino acids. With V trimmed by 0 bases and J by 10 bases, 8 bases remained unmatched. Germline-derived CDR1 and CDR2 are KGHSH and LQKENI. Written as DNA, the CDR3 is TGTGCCAGCTCACCACCGGGACAGTGGACAGGAAAACTGTTTTTT. This encodes CASSPPGQWTGKLFF.

This clonotype has a count of ten or more. The J gene is TRBJ1-1, the V gene TRBV3-1; D unresolved. The CDR3 totals 13 residues. CDR1 is LGHDT and CDR2 is YNNKEL in the germline V gene (reference sequence). Trimming cost V 1 base and J 6 bases, with 9 bases left between them. The CDR3: CASSQVGSSEAFF. DNA of the CDR3: TGTGCCAGCAGCCAAGTAGGCTCGTCTGAAGCTTTCTTT.

At least ten counts were recorded for this clonotype. V usage is TRBV6-1 and J usage is TRBJ2-3; the D gene is possibly TRBD1 (5 bases). V lost 5 bases and J 3 bases, leaving 15 bases between the germline ends. The CDR3 totals 15 residues. Germline CDR1 MNHNS, CDR2 SASEGT. The CDR3 DNA sequence: TGTGCCAGCAGTTATGGACGGACAAAAACAGATACGCAGTATTTT. Amino acid sequence: CASSYGRTKTDTQYF.

The chain couples TRBV2 to TRBJ1-5; 10 bases align to TRBD1. This CDR3 is 17 amino acids long. The germline gives CDR1 SNHLY, CDR2 FYNNEI. Trimming at V came to 7 bases and at J to 0 bases, leaving 9 bases not matched to a gene. Here the CDR3 DNA reads TGTGCCAGCACCCCGGGACAGGGGCGACTTAGCAATCAGCCCCAGCATTTT. It yields the protein CASTPGQGRLSNQPQHF.

This rearrangement joins TRBV4-1 to TRBJ2-1, with a weak D call TRBD2 (6 bases). CDR1 and CDR2 from the germline V gene are MGHRA and YSYEKL. The CDR3 spans 17 residues. The V end lost 1 base, the J end lost 4 bases, and 17 bases lay between the germline ends. CDR3 in amino acids: CASSQVAGTPVYNEQFF. For the CDR3, the DNA is TGCGCCAGCAGCCAAGTTGCCGGGACTCCGGTGTACAATGAGCAGTTCTTC.

The chain employs TRBV7-9 and TRBJ2-6; D gene unclear. Trimming cost V 3 bases and J 0 bases, with 6 bases left between them. CDR3 length: 15 amino acids. Germline-derived CDR1 and CDR2 are SEHNR and FQNEAQ (reference sequence). CDR3 amino acids: CASSFVGSGANVLTF. CDR3 DNA: TGTGCCAGCAGCTTCGTCGGCTCTGGGGCCAACGTCCTGACTTTC.

Many counts were recorded for this clonotype. The J gene is TRBJ1-1, the V gene TRBV20-1; D call uncertain. CDR3 length: 12 amino acids. The ends were cut back, 1 base at V and 5 bases at J, with 8 bases in the middle. Germline-derived CDR1 and CDR2 are DFQATT and SNEGSKA (reference sequence). CDR3: CSARAVRTEAFF. The CDR3 bases are TGCAGTGCTAGAGCGGTGAGGACTGAAGCTTTCTTT.

This clonotype was seen a few times. This chain uses TRBV28 with TRBJ2-7, with 10 positions matching TRBD2. The V gene end was trimmed by 3 bases and the J gene end by 5 bases; junction bases not matched to a gene: 10. Per germline, CDR1 MDHEN and CDR2 SYDVKM. The length of the CDR3 is 16 residues. This chain's CDR3 is CASSFQGLADLDEQYF. As DNA, the CDR3 is TGTGCCAGCAGTTTCCAAGGACTAGCGGACCTGGACGAGCAGTACTTC.

In this sample, this clonotype turned up many times. The chain combines TRBV30 with TRBJ2-7; 10 bases are shared with TRBD1. The germline V gene has CDR1 GTSNPN and CDR2 SVGIG (reference sequence). This CDR3 has 13 amino acids. Germline trimming cut 7 bases from V and 6 bases from J; bases unmatched to any gene: 9. The CDR3 is CASPGTGVGEQYF. The CDR3 nucleotides read TGTGCCTCCCCCGGGACAGGGGTTGGCGAGCAGTACTTC.

This clonotype was observed many times. The chain has TRBV6-1 and TRBJ1-1; TRBD1 is a possible D gene (5 bases). CDR1 MNHNS and CDR2 SASEGT come from the germline V gene. V lost 6 bases and J lost 3, with 17 bases in between. The CDR3 loop spans 15 amino acids. The CDR3 is CASSPWDRGDTEAFF. The CDR3 bases are TGTGCCAGCAGCCCTTGGGACCGGGGGGACACTGAAGCTTTCTTT.